What follows are 28 T cell receptor beta chains derived from one specimen sequenced in a study of post-analysis software for immune sequencing data. Study results and limitations: In patients, about 5 TRBV segments were more frequent than in controls, with TRBV5-6, TRBV5-1 and TRBV20-1 among them.

Antigens for these TCRs are unknown. Unique-molecular-identifier-tagged TCR beta cDNA libraries were used. MiXCR was run by TCRdb on the PCR reads, yielding one entry per CDR3 protein. This sample carries about 170,000 distinct CDR3 sequences, approximately 28% of them seen once, and the ten largest clones take more than 1.3%. The material sequenced was blood. Receptor source: a girl aged 5-17 years with multiple sclerosis.

This clonotype was picked up many times. The chain joins TRBV10-3 to TRBJ2-5; 7 bases agree with TRBD2. There are 15 residues in the CDR3. V shed 3 bases, J shed 3 bases, and the junction held 7 bases outside the gene matches. CDR1 is ENHRY and CDR2 is SYGVKD in the germline V gene. Here the CDR3 DNA reads TGTGCCATCAGTGATCGGGGAGGGAGTGAAGAGACCCAGTACTTC. Protein: CAISDRGGSEETQYF.

Of note for this clonotype: This may be a read error: a much more frequent sequence differs by one nucleotide. The CDR3 does not end in the conserved phenylalanine or tryptophan, so this is likely a read error. The genes are TRBV25-1 and TRBJ2-7; the match to TRBD1 covers 9 bases. Per germline, CDR1 MGHDK and CDR2 SYGVNS. V was clipped by 1 base and J by 6 bases; unmatched bases: 10. The CDR3 length is 16 residues. CDR3 DNA sequence: TGTGCCAGCAGTGAATTTGCCGAGACAGGGGGTACCGAGCAGTACTCC. It is translated as CASSEFAETGGTEQYS.

Details on this clonotype: Because the CDR3 is missing its conserved closing phenylalanine or tryptophan, this is likely a read error. V gene TRBV29-1 combines with J gene TRBJ2-2; D uncertain. V was pared by 6 bases and J by 0 bases, with 8 bases between. From germline, CDR1 is SQVTM and CDR2 ANQGSEA. This CDR3 is 13 amino acids long. CDR3 bases: TGCAGCGTGGCACCGGCGAACACCGGGGAGCTGTTTTGT. Protein product: CSVAPANTGELFC.

Remarks on this clonotype: This may be a read error: a much more frequent sequence differs by one nucleotide. The chain uses TRBV9 and TRBJ2-1; 10 bases map to TRBD2. This CDR3 region has 16 residues. Germline lookup yields CDR1 SGDLS and CDR2 YYNGEE. As DNA, the CDR3 is TGTGCCAGCAGCGTAAGAGGACTAGCGGCCTACAATGAGCAGTTATTC. Protein sequence: CASSVRGLAAYNEQLF.

The chain combines TRBV18 with TRBJ1-4; perhaps TRBD1 as D (5 bases). Trimming took 3 bases from V and 7 from J, leaving 12 bases between them. The CDR3 contains 14 residues. Looked up from germline, CDR1 is KGHSH and CDR2 is LQKENI. DNA of the CDR3: TGTGCCAGCTCACCCAGGGAATTTCCTGAAAAACTGTTTTTT. Translated, it gives CASSPREFPEKLFF.

A word on this clonotype: A much larger clone lies a single base off, so this may be a read error. This chain joins TRBV28 and TRBJ2-7, with 8 bases lining up with TRBD2. Germline V gene lookup returns CDR1 MDHEN and CDR2 SYDVKM. CDR3 length: 15 residues. The CDR3 coding sequence is TGTGCCGGCAGTTTTTGGGGACTAGATAGCTACGAGCAGTACTTC. Residues: CAGSFWGLDSYEQYF.

The sample holds many counts of this clonotype. The rearrangement links TRBV20-1 to TRBJ2-3; 7 positions match TRBD2. Germline CDR1 reads DFQATT; CDR2 reads SNEGSKA (reference sequence). This CDR3 has 14 amino acids. V gave up 3 bases and J gave up 6 bases; unmatched junction bases: 9. CDR3 coding DNA: TGCAGTGCTAGTGGCGCGGGAGACGGCGATACGCAGTATTTT. It translates to CSASGAGDGDTQYF.

This clonotype was picked up many times. This chain links TRBV3-1 with TRBJ2-1; weak D call: TRBD2 (5 bases). This CDR3 is 15 amino acids long. V was clipped by 0 bases and J by 6 bases, with 12 bases between them. Looked up from germline, CDR1 is LGHDT and CDR2 is YNNKEL (reference sequence). CDR3 DNA sequence: TGTGCCAGCAGCCAAGATTTAGTCCTAGCCAATGAGCAGTTCTTC. It is translated as CASSQDLVLANEQFF.

Concerning this clonotype itself: This may be a read error: a much more frequent sequence differs by one nucleotide. The chain recombines TRBV5-1 with TRBJ2-5; TRBD1 aligns across 8 bases. The J call may be incorrect, as the DNA end agrees better with TRBJ2-7. Germline assignment: CDR1 SGHRS and CDR2 YFSETQ. CDR3 length: 16 amino acids. For the CDR3, the DNA is TGCGCCAACAGCTTGGCTCGGGGGACAGGAAGAAACGAGCAGTACTTC. Residues: CANSLARGTGRNEQYF.

About this clonotype itself: One base away lies a much larger clone, so this may be a sequencing read error. The CDR3 DNA follows: TGTGCCATCAGTGAGTCACCCATACTAGCGGGAGATCGTGATGAGCAGTACTTC. Translated, it gives CAISESPILAGDRDEQYF. The rearrangement uses TRBV10-3 and TRBJ2-7; 11 bases map to TRBD2. V gave up 0 bases and J gave up 7 bases; unmatched junction bases: 14. The CDR3 contains 18 residues. Germline values: CDR1 ENHRY, CDR2 SYGVKD.

This clonotype occurred many times. V and J are TRBV20-1 and TRBJ2-1; 7 bases are a match to TRBD1. This CDR3 spans 16 amino acids. The germline V gene has CDR1 DFQATT and CDR2 SNEGSKA (reference sequence). With V trimmed by 0 bases and J by 3 bases, 8 bases remained unmatched. CDR3 DNA: TGCAGTGCTAGAGATACAGGGGCCTTACTCTACAATGAGCAGTTCTTC. It translates to CSARDTGALLYNEQFF.

This chain joins TRBV3-1 and TRBJ2-2; 11 nucleotides line up with TRBD2. Germline CDR1 and CDR2: LGHDT and YNNKEL (reference sequence). The CDR3 consists of 16 residues. Trimming removed 6 bases from V and 5 bases from J; junction bases left unmatched: 8. The CDR3 spells CASRDTSGRGTGELFF. CDR3 sequence (DNA): TGTGCCAGCAGGGATACTAGCGGGAGAGGAACCGGGGAGCTGTTTTTT. The full variable domain, with the rest looked up from reference TRBV3-1 and TRBJ2-2, is DTAVSQTPKYLVTQMGNDKSIKCEQNLGHDTMYWYKQDSKKFLKIMFSYNNKELIINETVPNRFSPKSPDKAHLNLHINSLELGDSAVYFCASRDTSGRGTGELFFGEGSRLTVL.

This clonotype appeared many times. The gene calls are TRBV5-5 and TRBJ1-2; 11 bases match TRBD1. Looked up from germline, CDR1 is SGHKS and CDR2 is YYEKEE (reference sequence). With V trimmed by 3 bases and J by 6 bases, 4 bases remained unmatched. This CDR3 region has 14 residues. The CDR3, as DNA: TGTGCCAGCAGCTGGACAGGGGGCCGGAATGGCTACACCTTC. Translated, it gives CASSWTGGRNGYTF.

The chain uses TRBV5-6 and TRBJ2-2; D perhaps matches TRBD1 (6 bases). From germline, CDR1 is SGHDT and CDR2 YYEEEE. The CDR3 loop spans 17 amino acids. V was shortened by 1 base and J by 1 base, with 14 bases between the two germline ends. The CDR3 nucleotides are TGTGCCAGCAGCTTGAGTTGGGGGCGCCTGAACACCGGGGAGCTGTTTTTT. Translation gives CASSLSWGRLNTGELFF.

This clonotype was picked up a small number of times. This rearrangement joins TRBV3-1 to TRBJ2-3; TRBD2 agrees at 8 bases. In germline, CDR1 is LGHDT, CDR2 YNNKEL (reference sequence). CDR3 length equals 18 residues. The V gene end was trimmed by 4 bases and the J gene end by 0 bases; junction bases not matched to a gene: 12. The CDR3 region has the DNA TGTGCCAGCAGCCCCCTAGACGGGAGGGCTCATAGCACAGATACGCAGTATTTT. It encodes CASSPLDGRAHSTDTQYF.

V usage is TRBV12-3 or TRBV12-4 and J usage is TRBJ2-1, with TRBD2 matching 9 bases. The CDR3 loop spans 15 amino acids. V shed 7 bases, J shed 7 bases, and the junction held 11 bases outside the gene matches. This CDR3 reads CASTPGLATGNEQFF. CDR3 DNA sequence: TGTGCCAGCACCCCGGGACTAGCTACCGGGAATGAGCAGTTCTTC.

This clonotype was observed at least ten times. The gene calls are TRBV5-1 and TRBJ2-7; D might be TRBD1 (6 bases). V was cut by 0 bases and J by 2 bases, with 9 bases left in between. The CDR3 is made up of 14 amino acids. Germline V CDR1 and CDR2: SGHRS, YFSETQ. As DNA, the CDR3 is TGCGCCAGCAGCTTGGCCGGGACACCCTACGAGCAGTACTTC. As protein: CASSLAGTPYEQYF.

This chain joins TRBV19 and TRBJ1-5; 8 nucleotides agree with TRBD1. Germline V CDR1 and CDR2: LNHDA, SQIVND (reference sequence). Trimming at V came to 7 bases and at J to 4 bases, leaving 3 bases not matched to a gene. The CDR3 is 13 amino acids. The CDR3 protein is CASTDRGNQPQHF. DNA for the CDR3: TGTGCCAGTACTGACAGGGGTAATCAGCCCCAGCATTTT. Together with reference TRBV19 and TRBJ1-5, the CDR3 gives the full variable domain: DGGITQSPKYLFRKEGQNVTLSCEQNLNHDAMYWYRQDPGQGLRLIYYSQIVNDFQKGDIAEGYSVSREKKESFPLTVTSAQKNPTAFYLCASTDRGNQPQHFGDGTRLSIL.

Of note for this clonotype: A much larger clone differs from this one at a single base, so this may be a read error. The chain carries TRBV28 and TRBJ2-7; 10 bases map to TRBD1. Losses at the gene ends were 6 bases for V and 0 bases for J; bases not matched to a gene: 8. This CDR3 region has 16 residues. From germline, CDR1 is MDHEN and CDR2 SYDVKM. As DNA, the CDR3 is TGTGCCAGCAGGTCCGGGACAGGGGCCGGCTCCTACGAGCAGTACTTC. Amino acids: CASRSGTGAGSYEQYF.

Concerning this clonotype: The junction and the germline gene differ at one end; a read error may be behind it. The rearrangement uses TRBV28 and TRBJ1-4; D remains unclear. This CDR3 comprises 16 residues. Looked up from germline, CDR1 is MDHEN and CDR2 is SYDVKM. The CDR3 DNA sequence: TGTGCCAGCAGTTTGGCTCGGTGGGATACTAATGAACAACTGTTTTTT. It specifies CASSLARWDTNEQLFF.

This chain links TRBV3-1 with TRBJ1-1; D is undetermined. Trimming removed 3 bases from V and 2 bases from J, with 10 bases in between. Per the germline V gene, CDR1 is LGHDT and CDR2 is YNNKEL (reference sequence). The CDR3 loop spans 14 amino acids. The CDR3 nucleotides read TGTGCCAGCAGCCACCCCTGGATTAACACTGAAGCTTTCTTT. This codes for CASSHPWINTEAFF.

The gene calls are TRBV29-1 and TRBJ2-7; no definite D call. The assigned J gene may be wrong: the sequence end matches TRBJ2-1 better. The germline gives CDR1 SQVTM, CDR2 ANQGSEA. The CDR3 is 11 amino acids. The chain's CDR3 is CSVEVGYEQFF. The CDR3, as DNA: TGCAGCGTTGAAGTTGGCTACGAGCAGTTCTTC.

The chain has TRBV7-8 and TRBJ1-1, with unresolved D. This CDR3 region has 14 residues. The germline gives CDR1 SGHVS, CDR2 FQNEAQ. With 5 bases removed from V and 2 bases from J, the gap between germline ends came to 12 bases. The CDR3 sequence is CASSLRTGNTEAFF. The DNA of the CDR3 is TGTGCCAGCAGCCTACGGACGGGCAACACTGAAGCTTTCTTT.

To note about this clonotype: Possible read error: a much larger clone is one base away. The rearrangement links TRBV12-3 or TRBV12-4 to TRBJ2-1; D is unclear. CDR3 length equals 12 residues. With 7 bases removed from V and 5 bases from J, the gap between germline ends came to 9 bases. The CDR3 sequence: CASTKDDNEQFF. DNA of the CDR3: TGTGCCAGCACCAAAGACGACAATGAGCAGTTCTTC.

Comments on this clonotype: This may come from a read error, since a much larger clone is one base off. The chain has TRBV4-2 and TRBJ2-1; 12 bases match TRBD2. The CDR3 has 17 residues. Germline V lookup: CDR1 LGHNA, CDR2 YNFKEQ. The CDR3 is CTSSHGMLAGGLREQFF. CDR3 DNA sequence: TGTACCAGCAGCCATGGGATGCTAGCGGGAGGGCTTCGGGAGCAGTTCTTC.

V usage is TRBV12-3 or TRBV12-4 and J usage is TRBJ1-5; D remains unclear. Trimming stripped 3 bases from V and 5 bases from J, with 11 bases between. CDR3 length: 14 amino acids. CDR3 in amino acids: CASSFSDGDQPQHF. CDR3 in DNA: TGTGCCAGCAGTTTCTCGGACGGGGATCAGCCCCAGCATTTT.

This chain uses TRBV7-9 with TRBJ1-5; possible D gene TRBD1, 6 bases. The CDR3 runs 14 residues. V was clipped by 5 bases and J by 3 bases, with 11 bases between them. Germline loops: CDR1 SEHNR, CDR2 FQNEAQ (reference sequence). The CDR3: CASSIRGDNQPQHF. As DNA, the CDR3 is TGTGCCAGCAGCATAAGGGGGGACAATCAGCCCCAGCATTTT.

By share, this clonotype ranks as medium-sized. V gene TRBV6-5 combines with J gene TRBJ2-1, with D unclear. CDR3 size: 14 residues. Deletions cut 7 bases from V and 4 bases from J, with 14 bases between. CDR1 is MNHEY and CDR2 is SVGAGI in the germline V gene. CDR3 residues: CASTSAVQYNEQFF. CDR3 DNA sequence: TGTGCCAGCACCTCGGCAGTCCAGTACAATGAGCAGTTCTTC.